This T cell receptor beta chain was sequenced in a study of Ad26.COV2.S vaccination and SARS-CoV-2 variants. This clone was picked up one time. V was trimmed by 0 bases and J by 0 bases, leaving 9 bases between them. This CDR3 region has 16 residues. The V gene's germline CDR1 is MNHNS and CDR2 SASEGT. Treatment indicated: about 20 received Ad26.COV2.S at low or high dose, single or two shots; about 5 received placebo; per-sample allocation not given. Collection of samples fell on day 63 after the first vaccine or placebo injection. Assay used: immunoSEQ multiplex PCR; TCRdb lists only in-frame clones, some missing. This table has about 460,000 clones, approximately 90% appearing once.

This receptor was identified in a person between 18 and 65 years old who received the Ad26.COV2.S COVID-19 vaccine or a placebo. Sequencing used peripheral blood, obtained in a trial of Ad26.COV2.S vaccine versus placebo. The rearrangement joins TRBV6-1 to TRBJ1-3, with unresolved D. The CDR3 spells CASSEAGGDSGNTIYF. The CDR3 region has the DNA TGTGCCAGCAGTGAAGCGGGTGGGGACTCTGGAAACACCATATATTTT.